The clone carrying this TCR beta chain was detected only a few times. The CDR3 spans 16 residues. In germline, CDR1 is SGHRS, CDR2 YFSETQ. This record comes from a study of T cells in Graves' hyperthyroidism and ophthalmopathy. Amplification of TCR beta CDR3 regions was performed using RNA transcripts as template. The HTBI set primed first-round TCR CDR3 RT-PCR. MiXCR, run by TCRdb on the multiplex PCR reads, gives a single entry per CDR3 protein. The profile shows some 350,000 distinct CDR3 sequences, approximately 14% of them singletons. Clinical symptoms, serum thyroxine and TRAb, thyroid ultrasound and orbital computed tomography were used for the diagnoses.

This clonotype was obtained from a woman aged 55-69 years with Graves' ophthalmopathy. Sequencing was performed on blood. The chain carries TRBV5-1 and TRBJ2-1; tentative D call: TRBD2 (5 bases). The J call may be mistaken, given a closer DNA end match to TRBJ2-7. This CDR3 reads CASTLGSAASYNEQYF. The CDR3 nucleotides read TGCGCCAGCACCCTGGGGAGCGCAGCCTCCTACAATGAGCAGTACTTC.